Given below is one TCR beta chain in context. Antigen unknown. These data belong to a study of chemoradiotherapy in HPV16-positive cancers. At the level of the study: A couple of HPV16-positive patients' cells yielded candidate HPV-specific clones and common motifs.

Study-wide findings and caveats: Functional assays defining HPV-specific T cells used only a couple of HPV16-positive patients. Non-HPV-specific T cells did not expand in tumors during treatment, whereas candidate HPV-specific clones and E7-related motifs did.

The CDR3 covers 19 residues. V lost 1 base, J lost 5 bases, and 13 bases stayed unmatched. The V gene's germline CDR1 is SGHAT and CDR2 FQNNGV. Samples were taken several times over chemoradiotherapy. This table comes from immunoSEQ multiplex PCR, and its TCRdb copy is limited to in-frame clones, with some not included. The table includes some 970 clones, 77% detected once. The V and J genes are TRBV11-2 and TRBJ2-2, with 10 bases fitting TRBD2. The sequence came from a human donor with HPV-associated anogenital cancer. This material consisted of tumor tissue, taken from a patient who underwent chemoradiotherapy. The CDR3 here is CASSLAQTSGASWTGELFF. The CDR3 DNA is TGTGCCAGCAGCTTAGCCCAAACTAGCGGGGCGTCTTGGACCGGGGAGCTGTTTTTT. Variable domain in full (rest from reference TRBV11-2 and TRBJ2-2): EAGVAQSPRYKIIEKRQSVAFWCNPISGHATLYWYQQILGQGPKLLIQFQNNGVVDDSQLPKDRFSAERLKGVDSTLKIQPAKLEDSAVYLCASSLAQTSGASWTGELFFGEGSRLTVL.